This TCR beta chain was documented in a study of persistence of HIV-infected CD4 T cells. The immunoSEQ assay was version 4, run in survey mode. Profiling relied on immunoSEQ multiplex PCR, and the TCRdb table lists in-frame clones only, not all of them. The data hold roughly 43,000 clones, with roughly nine tenths observed a single time. Cells were stimulated nonspecifically with anti-CD3/anti-CD28 magnetic beads. Sorting of responding CD4+ T cells relied on upregulated CD40 ligand together with CD69. These HIV-1-infected adults initiated suppressive ART in chronic infection. Anti-CD28/CD49d costimulation, CD40-blocking antibody and enfuvirtide were given to CD8-depleted PBMCs for 18 hours. Germline CDR1 is KGHSH and CDR2 is LQKENI. The CDR3 extends over 12 amino acids. V was pared by 3 bases and J by 4 bases, with 7 bases between. Comments on this clone: Its antigen remains unknown.

The chain has TRBV18 and TRBJ2-7; D uncertain. The specimen comprised CD4+ T cells sorted from PBMCs after roughly 20-hour stimulation, sampled from a patient who received antiretroviral therapy. The receptor was isolated from an adult man with HIV who was CMV-seropositive. Here the CDR3 reads CASSPTNYEQYF. CDR3 nucleotides: TGTGCCAGCTCACCGACCAATTACGAGCAGTACTTC.